These 26 T cell receptor beta chains originate from one sample sequenced in a study of T cells after posttransplantation cyclophosphamide. The method was immunoSEQ multiplex PCR; TCRdb's version includes in-frame clones alone and lacks a portion of them. The sample has some 22,000 clones; roughly 86% are singletons. What was sequenced was PBMCs. These receptors all stem from a woman aged 55-69 years with a blood cancer, CMV-positive, and with a related stem cell donor.

The CDR3 here is CASSLPGTRISNEQFF. The DNA of the CDR3 is TGTGCCAGCAGCCTTCCCGGGACTAGGATCTCCAATGAGCAGTTCTTC. V and J are TRBV5-6 and TRBJ2-1, with TRBD2 matching 8 bases. The CDR3 consists of 16 residues. Germline CDR1 SGHDT, CDR2 YYEEEE. Trimming took 4 bases from V and 6 from J; bases not matched to a gene: 12.

V usage is TRBV7-2 and J usage is TRBJ2-5, with D possibly TRBD2 on 5 matching bases. This CDR3 is 17 amino acids long. Germline CDR1 SGHTA, CDR2 FQGNSA. V shed 2 bases and J shed 1 base, with 17 bases lying between them. The DNA of the CDR3 is TGTGCCAGCAGCTTAAATTGGCGTTTAGCGCCCCAAGAGACCCAGTACTTC. This codes for CASSLNWRLAPQETQYF.

V usage is TRBV18 and J usage is TRBJ2-7; the match to TRBD2 covers 9 bases. J lost 0 bases, V lost 2 bases, and 5 bases had no gene match. CDR3 length: 16 residues. CDR1 and CDR2 (germline): KGHSH, LQKENI. The CDR3 DNA reads TGTGCCAGCTCACCATATAGCGGGAGAAGCTCCTACGAGCAGTACTTC. This encodes CASSPYSGRSSYEQYF. Full variable domain (remainder filled in from reference TRBV18 and TRBJ2-7): NAGVMQNPRHLVRRRGQEARLRCSPMKGHSHVYWYRQLPEEGLKFMVYLQKENIIDESGMPKERFSAEFPKEGPSILRIQQVVRGDSAAYFCASSPYSGRSSYEQYFGPGTRLTVT.

The genes are TRBV5-1 and TRBJ2-3; 9 bases agree with TRBD1. The J segment lost 8 bases and the V segment lost 6 bases, leaving 7 bases of the junction unmatched. The CDR3 is made up of 13 amino acids. Germline CDR1 is SGHRS and CDR2 is YFSETQ. CDR3 nucleotide sequence: TGCGCCAGCACCGCTGACAGGGGGGTTACGCAGTATTTT. Protein sequence: CASTADRGVTQYF.

This clone was detected only once. The chain joins TRBV14 to TRBJ1-3; D is ambiguous. The CDR3 sequence is 12 residues long. Germline V gene lookup returns CDR1 SGHDN and CDR2 FVKESK. Between the trimmed V and J ends, which lost 10 bases and 0 bases, there was a span of 7 bases. The CDR3 loop is CATRGSGNTIYF. The CDR3 DNA reads TGTGCCACCCGGGGCTCTGGAAACACCATATATTTT. The full variable domain, rest sourced from reference TRBV14 and TRBJ1-3, is EAGVTQFPSHSVIEKGQTVTLRCDPISGHDNLYWYRRVMGKEIKFLLHFVKESKQDESGMPNNRFLAERTGGTYSTLKVQPAELEDSGVYFCATRGSGNTIYFGEGSWLTVV.

This chain uses TRBV7-2 with TRBJ2-1; TRBD2 aligns across 8 bases. J lost 0 bases, V lost 4 bases, and 14 bases had no gene match. This CDR3 is 19 amino acids long. Germline V gene lookup returns CDR1 SGHTA and CDR2 FQGNSA. For the CDR3, the DNA is TGTGCCAGCAGCTCTCGCCGAGGAGCTAGCGGGCGCTCCTACAATGAGCAGTTCTTC. Translated, it gives CASSSRRGASGRSYNEQFF. Filled out from reference TRBV7-2 and TRBJ2-1, the complete variable domain reads GAGVSQSPSNKVTEKGKDVELRCDPISGHTALYWYRQSLGQGLEFLIYFQGNSAPDKSGLPSDRFSAERTGGSVSTLTIQRTQQEDSAVYLCASSSRRGASGRSYNEQFFGPGTRLTVL.

This clone was detected only a few times. The chain recombines TRBV5-4 with TRBJ1-5; 9 bases match TRBD1. Germline-derived CDR1 and CDR2 are SGHNT and YYREEE (reference sequence). The CDR3 has 19 amino acids. Trimming removed 3 bases from V and 0 bases from J; junction bases left unmatched: 13. In DNA form, the CDR3 reads TGTGCCAGCAGCTACCGGGACAGGGACGGGGTATATAGCAATCAGCCCCAGCATTTT. Its protein product is CASSYRDRDGVYSNQPQHF.

This clone was observed once. V is TRBV6-6 and J is TRBJ1-1, with D possibly TRBD1 on 6 matching bases. The CDR3 has 13 amino acids. Per the germline V gene, CDR1 is MNHNY and CDR2 is SVGAGI (reference sequence). V gave up 2 bases and J gave up 5 bases, with 9 bases separating them. The CDR3 is CASSYAGQTEAFF. The CDR3 nucleotides are TGTGCCAGCAGTTACGCTGGACAGACTGAAGCTTTCTTT.

The chain combines TRBV10-3 with TRBJ2-1; D might be TRBD2 (5 bases). The V and J ends lost 11 bases and 0 bases respectively, with 17 bases between them. The germline V gene encodes CDR1 ENHRY and CDR2 SYGVKD. The CDR3 length is 15 residues. CDR3 protein: CASSGRAASYNEQFF. CDR3 nucleotide sequence: TGTGCCTCCAGCGGAAGGGCAGCCTCCTACAATGAGCAGTTCTTC.

The genes are TRBV5-1 and TRBJ2-1; 9 bases align to TRBD2. CDR3 length: 14 amino acids. The V and J ends lost 1 base and 7 bases, in that order; junction bases with no gene match: 3. The V gene's germline CDR1 is SGHRS and CDR2 YFSETQ. The CDR3 DNA follows: TGCGCCAGCAGCTTGTCGCTAGCGGGGAATGAGCAGTTCTTC. Translation: CASSLSLAGNEQFF.

The chain's CDR3 is CACFEGPYGYTF. The CDR3 nucleotides read TGTGCCTGTTTTGAGGGCCCCTATGGCTACACCTTC. The V call is TRBV6-5, the J call TRBJ1-2; D ambiguous. The CDR3 spans 12 residues. Trimming took 11 bases from V and 4 from J, leaving 14 bases between them. In germline, CDR1 is MNHEY, CDR2 SVGAGI.

The CDR3 DNA sequence: TGCGCCAGCAGTGATGGTGGGAGTATCTACGAGCAGTACTTC. It yields the protein CASSDGGSIYEQYF. The chain couples TRBV10-1 to TRBJ2-7, with D possibly matching TRBD2 (5 bases). The CDR3 covers 14 residues. The ends were cut back, 3 bases at V and 3 bases at J, with 12 bases in the middle. The germline V gene encodes CDR1 WNHNN and CDR2 SYGVQD (reference sequence).

This chain uses TRBV18 with TRBJ1-5, with 10 nucleotides matching TRBD1. Trimming removed 3 bases from V and 7 bases from J; junction bases left unmatched: 9. This CDR3 contains 16 residues. Germline V gene sequence: CDR1 KGHSH, CDR2 LQKENI. This CDR3 is CASSPGQGLLGQPQHF. CDR3 sequence (DNA): TGTGCCAGCTCACCGGGACAGGGGTTGTTGGGACAGCCCCAGCATTTT.

The V and J genes are TRBV2 and TRBJ2-1; D perhaps matches TRBD2 (6 bases). The CDR3 is 11 residues long. Trimming cost V 7 bases and J 8 bases, with 9 bases left between them. Germline CDR1 and CDR2: SNHLY and FYNNEI. CDR3 sequence: CASKREDEQFF. In DNA form, the CDR3 reads TGTGCCAGCAAGAGGGAGGATGAGCAGTTCTTC.

For the CDR3, the DNA is TGTGCCAGCAGCCGAGACCCTCTGGAGTTCGAGCAGTACTTC. Translating gives CASSRDPLEFEQYF. The rearrangement joins TRBV7-9 to TRBJ2-7; the D is unclear. Trimming cost V 5 bases and J 6 bases, with 17 bases left between them. Germline V gives CDR1 SEHNR, CDR2 FQNEAQ (reference sequence). The CDR3 runs 14 residues.

The rearrangement uses TRBV6-4 and TRBJ1-1, with D possibly being TRBD1 (6 bases). Between the trimmed V and J ends, which lost 0 bases and 5 bases, there was a span of 10 bases. Per the germline V gene, CDR1 is MRHNA and CDR2 is SNTAGT. CDR3 size: 14 residues. The CDR3 here is CASSDSGRGTEAFF. In DNA form, the CDR3 reads TGTGCCAGCAGTGACTCGGGCAGGGGTACTGAAGCTTTCTTT.

The rearrangement uses TRBV7-3 and TRBJ2-5; 7 nucleotides line up with TRBD2. The DNA end favors TRBJ2-7, so the J call may be wrong. The CDR3 sequence is 15 residues long. Germline-derived CDR1 and CDR2 are SGHTA and FQGTGA. The CDR3 bases are TGTGCCAGCAGCCTCCGGGCTAGCGGCCCCTACGAGCAGTACTTC. Translation: CASSLRASGPYEQYF.

The chain combines TRBV5-4 with TRBJ2-1; 8 bases fit TRBD2. This CDR3 is 16 amino acids long. Trimming removed 1 base from V and 4 bases from J; junction bases left unmatched: 7. From germline, CDR1 is SGHNT and CDR2 YYREEE (reference sequence). CDR3 sequence reads: CASSLTGGPGYNEQFF. CDR3 nucleotides: TGTGCCAGCAGCTTGACGGGAGGGCCTGGGTACAATGAGCAGTTCTTC.

V gene TRBV7-2 combines with J gene TRBJ2-7; 11 bases are shared with TRBD2. The germline V gene has CDR1 SGHTA and CDR2 FQGNSA. CDR3 length equals 15 residues. After removal of 5 bases from V and 4 bases from J, the junction contained 7 bases not matched to a gene. CDR3 loop: CASSITGTSGYEQYF. For the CDR3, the DNA is TGTGCCAGCAGCATAACCGGGACTAGCGGTTACGAGCAGTACTTC.

The chain carries TRBV19 and TRBJ1-1; D gene ambiguous. V was trimmed by 7 bases and J by 0 bases, leaving 24 bases between them. Per germline, CDR1 LNHDA and CDR2 SQIVND (reference sequence). The CDR3 has 18 amino acids. The CDR3, as DNA: TGTGCCAGTAAGCGGGGATTAGAGACACGAGCCTTGAACACTGAAGCTTTCTTT. Translating gives CASKRGLETRALNTEAFF.

The CDR3 reads CASSDWAGGPADTQYF. For the CDR3, the DNA is TGTGCCAGCAGTGACTGGGCGGGAGGGCCGGCAGATACGCAGTATTTT. J is TRBJ2-3 and V is TRBV6-4; 9 bases are shared with TRBD2. V was pared by 1 base and J by 4 bases, with 6 bases of the junction left unmatched. CDR1 is MRHNA, CDR2 SNTAGT, per germline. This CDR3 contains 16 residues.

This chain links TRBV5-1 with TRBJ2-7; D remains unclear. The CDR3 loop spans 12 amino acids. Germline V gene data show CDR1 as SGHRS and CDR2 as YFSETQ. V dropped 4 bases and J dropped 0 bases, with 5 bases sitting between them. CDR3 region: CASSGDSYEQYF. CDR3 DNA sequence: TGCGCCAGCAGCGGAGACTCCTACGAGCAGTACTTC.

The CDR3 sequence is CASTRGSGANVLTF. Written as DNA, the CDR3 is TGTGCCAGCACCAGGGGGTCCGGGGCCAACGTCCTGACTTTC. This sequence joins TRBV6-1 and TRBJ2-6, with 7 bases fitting TRBD1. Germline lookup yields CDR1 MNHNS and CDR2 SASEGT. CDR3 length: 14 residues. Trimming took 7 bases from V and 4 from J; bases not matched to a gene: 4.

V is TRBV29-1 and J is TRBJ2-1, with 7 nucleotides matching TRBD2. Per the germline V gene, CDR1 is SQVTM and CDR2 is ANQGSEA. CDR3 length: 15 residues. The CDR3 region is CTLWGGHSSYNEQFF. In DNA, the CDR3 is TGCACCCTGTGGGGGGGTCACAGCTCCTACAATGAGCAGTTCTTC.

The chain has TRBV15 and TRBJ2-2; maybe TRBD2 (6 bases). V gave up 3 bases and J gave up 10 bases, with 18 bases separating them. The CDR3 extends over 15 amino acids. The V gene's germline CDR1 is LNHNV and CDR2 YYDKDF (reference sequence). Written as DNA, the CDR3 is TGTGCCACCAGCAGGACCATGGGGGGAGAGCAGGAGCTGTTTTTT. Its translation: CATSRTMGGEQELFF.

This chain connects TRBV15 to TRBJ2-1, with a tentative D call TRBD1 (5 bases). Between the trimmed V and J ends, which lost 0 bases and 7 bases, there was a span of 16 bases. The CDR3 contains 16 residues. The germline V gene encodes CDR1 LNHNV and CDR2 YYDKDF (reference sequence). The CDR3 DNA reads TGTGCCACCAGCAGAGATAAAGGGGAAAGAAGGAATGAGCAGTTCTTC. It translates to CATSRDKGERRNEQFF.